One and the same sample provided the 15 T cell receptor beta chains below, sequenced in a study of blood T cell repertoires in COVID-19. TCRdb's copy holds only in-frame clones and misses some; the assay was immunoSEQ multiplex PCR. The sample holds 250,000 to 350,000 clones; around 90% are singletons and the top ten take around 5.8%. The sequenced material came from PBMCs or T cells enriched from blood (not recorded which). These receptors were taken from a woman aged 40 to 55 who had recovered from COVID-19.

The chain combines TRBV7-2 with TRBJ2-1; perhaps TRBD2 as D (6 bases). CDR1 and CDR2 (germline): SGHTA, FQGNSA. Trimming took 5 bases from V and 5 from J, leaving 22 bases between them. The CDR3 runs to 17 residues. For the CDR3, the DNA is TGTGCCAGCAGCCCCCAGGCTAGGGACTTAAGTCACAATGAGCAGTTCTTC. Amino acids: CASSPQARDLSHNEQFF.

The J gene is TRBJ2-1, the V gene TRBV28, with a weak D call TRBD2 (6 bases). CDR1 and CDR2 from the germline V gene are MDHEN and SYDVKM. The V gene lost 2 bases and the J gene lost 5 bases, with 16 bases spanning the gap. The CDR3 totals 16 residues. The CDR3: CASSLPLRTTNNEQFF. CDR3 nucleotides: TGTGCCAGCAGTTTACCCCTGAGGACTACAAACAATGAGCAGTTCTTC.

The V call is TRBV11-1, the J call TRBJ1-3, with 7 bases fitting TRBD1. CDR3 length equals 16 residues. Germline-derived CDR1 and CDR2 are SGHAT and FQDESV (reference sequence). The trim removed 5 bases at V and 2 bases at J, leaving 9 bases unmatched. This CDR3 reads CASSTLTGIPGNTIYF. In nucleotides, the CDR3 is TGTGCCAGCAGCACCCTGACAGGGATCCCTGGAAACACCATATATTTT.

The chain has TRBV7-2 and TRBJ2-7; the D gene is possibly TRBD2 (6 bases). V lost 5 bases and J 3 bases, leaving 23 bases between the germline ends. Germline V gene sequence: CDR1 SGHTA, CDR2 FQGNSA. There are 17 residues in the CDR3. The CDR3 sequence is CASSPTGGSGGYYEQYF. The CDR3 DNA reads as TGTGCCAGCAGCCCTACCGGGGGTAGCGGAGGGTACTACGAGCAGTACTTC.

Written as DNA, the CDR3 is TGTGCCAGCGGGTCTGCGACAGGGCTTCAGCCCCAGCATTTT. As protein: CASGSATGLQPQHF. This rearrangement joins TRBV27 to TRBJ1-5; 7 nucleotides align to TRBD1. Germline trimming cut 8 bases from V and 6 bases from J; bases unmatched to any gene: 10. Germline V gene lookup returns CDR1 MNHEY and CDR2 SMNVEV (reference sequence). CDR3 size: 14 residues.

The chain recombines TRBV7-9 with TRBJ1-6; 7 nucleotides agree with TRBD1. CDR3 length: 14 residues. Unmatched junction bases numbered 5, after V lost 7 bases and J lost 5 bases. Germline V gene sequence: CDR1 SEHNR, CDR2 FQNEAQ (reference sequence). CDR3 protein: CASTPGQNNSPLHF. The CDR3 DNA is TGTGCCAGCACCCCGGGACAGAATAATTCACCCCTCCACTTT.

This chain joins TRBV5-5 and TRBJ2-5, with 8 bases aligning to TRBD2. Germline CDR1 reads SGHKS; CDR2 reads YYEKEE (reference sequence). CDR3 size: 13 residues. Trimming at V came to 9 bases and at J to 3 bases, leaving 7 bases not matched to a gene. CDR3 in DNA: TGTGCCACCTCCGGGGGGGTTGAAGAGACCCAGTACTTC. It encodes CATSGGVEETQYF. The complete variable domain, with remaining parts taken from reference TRBV5-5 and TRBJ2-5, reads DAGVTQSPTHLIKTRGQQVTLRCSPISGHKSVSWYQQVLGQGPQFIFQYYEKEERGRGNFPDRFSARQFPNYSSELNVNALLLGDSALYLCATSGGVEETQYFGPGTRLLVL.

This clone was observed at least ten times. V is TRBV7-2 and J is TRBJ1-3; a possible D gene is TRBD1 (5 bases). CDR1 is SGHTA, CDR2 FQGNSA, per germline. The CDR3 extends over 13 amino acids. V was clipped by 8 bases and J by 4 bases, with 12 bases between them. The CDR3 region is CASGQNRGNTIYF. The CDR3 DNA follows: TGTGCCAGCGGCCAAAACAGGGGAAACACCATATATTTT.

The chain couples TRBV7-9 to TRBJ1-6; D not certain. The germline gives CDR1 SEHNR, CDR2 FQNEAQ (reference sequence). Trimming cost V 7 bases and J 4 bases, with 11 bases left between them. This CDR3 comprises 14 residues. Here the CDR3 DNA reads TGTGCCAGCACCTGGGAGGGATATAATTCACCCCTCCACTTT. Amino acids: CASTWEGYNSPLHF.

In this sample, this clone turned up once. The V and J genes are TRBV5-6 and TRBJ1-2; no firm D call. This CDR3 has 13 amino acids. Per germline, CDR1 SGHDT and CDR2 YYEEEE. Trimming removed 0 bases at V and 3 bases at J, with 6 bases between. CDR3 sequence: CASSLDTDYGYTF. CDR3 DNA sequence: TGTGCCAGCAGCTTGGATACGGACTATGGCTACACCTTC. The full variable domain, rest sourced from reference TRBV5-6 and TRBJ1-2, is DAGVTQSPTHLIKTRGQQVTLRCSPKSGHDTVSWYQQALGQGPQFIFQYYEEEERQRGNFPDRFSGHQFPNYSSELNVNALLLGDSALYLCASSLDTDYGYTFGSGTRLTVV.

The CDR3 reads CASSQDRVAGATDTQYF. CDR3 nucleotides: TGTGCCAGCAGCCAAGATCGGGTAGCGGGAGCCACAGATACGCAGTATTTT. V usage is TRBV4-2 and J usage is TRBJ2-3; 9 nucleotides agree with TRBD2. Per the germline V gene, CDR1 is LGHNA and CDR2 is YNFKEQ. Germline trimming cut 0 bases from V and 2 bases from J; bases unmatched to any gene: 6. The CDR3 consists of 17 residues.

In this sample, this clone turned up many times. The rearrangement links TRBV7-9 to TRBJ2-1, with 7 bases identical to TRBD1. Trimming at V came to 2 bases and at J to 7 bases, leaving 8 bases not matched to a gene. Germline CDR1 SEHNR, CDR2 FQNEAQ (reference sequence). CDR3 length: 15 amino acids. The CDR3: CASSLSYGQENEQFF. The DNA for the CDR3 is TGTGCCAGCAGCTTATCCTACGGACAGGAGAATGAGCAGTTCTTC.

The chain uses TRBV6-5 and TRBJ1-5, with 10 positions matching TRBD1. CDR3 size: 13 residues. Trimming took 6 bases from V and 5 from J; bases not matched to a gene: 1. Germline V lookup: CDR1 MNHEY, CDR2 SVGAGI. CDR3 amino acids: CASRTGGDQPQHF. The CDR3, as DNA: TGTGCCAGCAGGACAGGGGGCGATCAGCCCCAGCATTTT.

This clone was recorded once. This chain links TRBV15 with TRBJ2-1; the D gene is possibly TRBD2 (6 bases). This CDR3 has 14 residues. V was cut by 4 bases and J by 12 bases, with 19 bases left in between. Germline CDR1 is LNHNV and CDR2 is YYDKDF (reference sequence). The CDR3 DNA is TGTGCCACCAGCATAGGAGGTACGGAGGGAAGGCAGTTCTTC. As protein: CATSIGGTEGRQFF.

The chain employs TRBV7-8 and TRBJ2-2, with D maybe TRBD2 (5 bases). The CDR3 spans 16 residues. Trimming shortened V by 6 bases and J by 4 bases, and 18 bases separated the two germline ends. In germline, CDR1 is SGHVS, CDR2 FQNEAQ. Here the CDR3 DNA reads TGTGCCAGCAGTCGAGGAGGTGTGCTGAGCACCGGGGAGCTGTTTTTT. It codes for CASSRGGVLSTGELFF.